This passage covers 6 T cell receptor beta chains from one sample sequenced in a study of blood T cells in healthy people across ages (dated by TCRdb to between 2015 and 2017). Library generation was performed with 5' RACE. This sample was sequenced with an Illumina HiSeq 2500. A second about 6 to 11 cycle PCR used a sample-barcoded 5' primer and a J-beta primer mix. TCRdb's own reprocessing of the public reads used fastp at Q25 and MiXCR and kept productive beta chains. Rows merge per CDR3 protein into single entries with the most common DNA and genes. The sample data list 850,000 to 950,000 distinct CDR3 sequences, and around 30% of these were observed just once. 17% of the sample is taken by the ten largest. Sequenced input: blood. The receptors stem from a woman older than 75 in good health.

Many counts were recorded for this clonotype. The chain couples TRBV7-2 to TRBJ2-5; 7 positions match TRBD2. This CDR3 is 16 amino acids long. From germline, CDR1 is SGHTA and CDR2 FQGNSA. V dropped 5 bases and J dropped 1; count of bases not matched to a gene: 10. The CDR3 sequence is CASSRRLVAGQETQYF. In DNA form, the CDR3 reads TGTGCCAGCAGCCGTCGCTTAGTAGCGGGCCAAGAGACCCAGTACTTC.

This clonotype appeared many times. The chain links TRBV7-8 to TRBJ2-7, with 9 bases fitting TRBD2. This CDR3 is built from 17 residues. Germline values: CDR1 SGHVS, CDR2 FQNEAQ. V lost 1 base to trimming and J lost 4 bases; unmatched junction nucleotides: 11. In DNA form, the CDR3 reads TGTGCCAGCAGCTTAGGGGCGGGGGGGCGAAACTATTACGAGCAGTACTTC. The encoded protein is CASSLGAGGRNYYEQYF.

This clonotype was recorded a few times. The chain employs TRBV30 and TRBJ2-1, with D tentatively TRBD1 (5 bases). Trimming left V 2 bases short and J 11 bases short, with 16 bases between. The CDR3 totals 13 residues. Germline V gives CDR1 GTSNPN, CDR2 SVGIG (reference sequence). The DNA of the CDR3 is TGTGCCTGGAGTCCGGTGGTAGGGGCAAAGCAGTTCTTC. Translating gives CAWSPVVGAKQFF. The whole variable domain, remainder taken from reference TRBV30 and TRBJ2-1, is SQTIHQWPATLVQPVGSPLSLECTVEGTSNPNLYWYRQAAGRGLQLLFYSVGIGQISSEVPQNLSASRPQDRQFILSSKKLLLSDSGFYLCAWSPVVGAKQFFGPGTRLTVL.

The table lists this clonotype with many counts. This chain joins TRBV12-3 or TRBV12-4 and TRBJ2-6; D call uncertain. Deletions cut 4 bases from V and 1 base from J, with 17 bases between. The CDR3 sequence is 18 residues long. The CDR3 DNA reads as TGTGCCAGCAGTTGGTTCTCAGGATCGAAGTCTGGGGCCAACGTCCTGACTTTC. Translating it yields CASSWFSGSKSGANVLTF.

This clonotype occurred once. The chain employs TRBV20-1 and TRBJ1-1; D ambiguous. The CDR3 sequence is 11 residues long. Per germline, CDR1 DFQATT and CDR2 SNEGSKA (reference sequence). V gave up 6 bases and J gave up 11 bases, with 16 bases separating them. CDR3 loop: CSAGNGVGAFF. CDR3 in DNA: TGCAGTGCGGGGAATGGGGTAGGGGCTTTCTTT.

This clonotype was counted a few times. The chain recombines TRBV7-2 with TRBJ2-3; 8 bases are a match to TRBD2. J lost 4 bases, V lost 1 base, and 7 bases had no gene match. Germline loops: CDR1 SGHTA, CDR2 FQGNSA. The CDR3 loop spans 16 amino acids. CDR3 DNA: TGTGCCAGCAGCTTAGTCGGCGGGGGGCCCCCAGATACGCAGTATTTT. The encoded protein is CASSLVGGGPPDTQYF. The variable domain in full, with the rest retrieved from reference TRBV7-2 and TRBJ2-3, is GAGVSQSPSNKVTEKGKDVELRCDPISGHTALYWYRQSLGQGLEFLIYFQGNSAPDKSGLPSDRFSAERTGGSVSTLTIQRTQQEDSAVYLCASSLVGGGPPDTQYFGPGTRLTVL.